This T cell receptor beta chain was observed in a study of blood T cell repertoires in COVID-19. In the study overall: Samples taken during acute and convalescent COVID-19 were collected in the United States, Italy and Spain. From T cells, B-cell-depleted T cells, or PBMCs came the material, which was cDNA or gDNA.

As processed by the authors: The authors estimated nucleated cell counts from reference gene primer amplification. Produced via immunoSEQ multiplex PCR; TCRdb's table is partial and in-frame only. V, J and clone size were drawn from that table, and D and trimming were deduced from the DNA. In the table there are some 35,000 clones, more than 70% of which are singletons. CDR1 and CDR2 (germline): DFQATT, SNEGSKA (reference sequence). The V and J ends lost 3 bases and 0 bases, in that order; junction bases with no gene match: 4. The CDR3 loop spans 15 amino acids. The clonotype was recovered from an older man with active COVID-19. V and J are TRBV20-1 and TRBJ2-7; TRBD1 matches at 11 bases. Material for sequencing was peripheral blood. This CDR3 is CSASVGQGASYEQYF. DNA of the CDR3: TGCAGTGCTAGTGTTGGACAGGGGGCCTCCTACGAGCAGTACTTC.